The clone carrying this T cell receptor beta chain was counted a few times. Its antigen is still unknown. Using its own MiXCR run on the 5' RACE reads, TCRdb lists one record per CDR3 protein. This sample has approximately 300,000 distinct CDR3 sequences, with around a sixth found just once. Looked up from germline, CDR1 is LGHNA and CDR2 is YSLEER. V shed 4 bases, J shed 4 bases, and the junction held 5 bases outside the gene matches. The CDR3 has 17 residues. The data derive from a study of T-cell memory formation after mild COVID-19. Study observations and caveats: Day 37-peaking second-wave clones had unconfirmed SARS-CoV-2 specificity.

The sequence was obtained from a man younger than 30 who had mild COVID-19 (a few samples of this study predate the infection). Cell type and time point are not known. Sample: PBMCs or a T cell subset sorted from them (not recorded which). The V gene is TRBV4-3, the J gene TRBJ2-3, with 16 bases identical to TRBD2. The CDR3 spells CASSPGTSGGAADTQYF. CDR3 nucleotides: TGCGCCAGCAGCCCCGGGACTAGCGGGGGGGCCGCAGATACGCAGTATTTT.